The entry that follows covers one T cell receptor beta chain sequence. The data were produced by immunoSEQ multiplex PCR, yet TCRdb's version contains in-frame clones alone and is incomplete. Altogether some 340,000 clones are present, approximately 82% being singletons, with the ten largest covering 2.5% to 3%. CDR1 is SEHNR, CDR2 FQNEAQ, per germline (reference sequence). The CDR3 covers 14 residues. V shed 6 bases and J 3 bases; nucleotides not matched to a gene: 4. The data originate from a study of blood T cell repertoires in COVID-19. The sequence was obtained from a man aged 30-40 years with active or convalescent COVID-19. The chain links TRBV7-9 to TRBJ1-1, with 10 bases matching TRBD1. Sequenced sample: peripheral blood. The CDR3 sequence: CASRGQGRDTEAFF. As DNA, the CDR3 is TGTGCCAGCAGGGGACAGGGGAGGGACACTGAAGCTTTCTTT. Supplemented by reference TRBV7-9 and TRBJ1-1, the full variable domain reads DTGVSQNPRHKITKRGQNVTFRCDPISEHNRLYWYRQTLGQGPEFLTYFQNEAQLEKSRLLSDRFSAERPKGSFSTLEIQRTEQGDSAMYLCASRGQGRDTEAFFGQGTRLTVV.